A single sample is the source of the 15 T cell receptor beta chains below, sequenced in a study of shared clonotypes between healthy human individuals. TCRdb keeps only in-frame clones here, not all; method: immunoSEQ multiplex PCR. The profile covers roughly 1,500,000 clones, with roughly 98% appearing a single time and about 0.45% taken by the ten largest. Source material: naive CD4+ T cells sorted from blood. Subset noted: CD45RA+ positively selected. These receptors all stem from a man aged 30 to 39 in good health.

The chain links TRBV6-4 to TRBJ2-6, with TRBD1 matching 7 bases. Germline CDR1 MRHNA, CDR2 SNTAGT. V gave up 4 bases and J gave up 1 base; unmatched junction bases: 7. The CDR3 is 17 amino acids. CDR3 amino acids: CASSAGQIGSGANVLTF. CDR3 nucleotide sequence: TGTGCCAGCAGTGCGGGACAGATAGGATCTGGGGCCAACGTCCTGACTTTC.

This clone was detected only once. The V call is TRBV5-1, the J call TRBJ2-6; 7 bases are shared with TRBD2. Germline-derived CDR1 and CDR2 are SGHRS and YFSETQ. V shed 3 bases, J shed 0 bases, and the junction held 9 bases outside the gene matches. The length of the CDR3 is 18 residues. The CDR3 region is CASSSNLAVSSGANVLTF. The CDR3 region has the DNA TGCGCCAGCAGCTCAAATCTAGCGGTTTCCTCTGGGGCCAACGTCCTGACTTTC.

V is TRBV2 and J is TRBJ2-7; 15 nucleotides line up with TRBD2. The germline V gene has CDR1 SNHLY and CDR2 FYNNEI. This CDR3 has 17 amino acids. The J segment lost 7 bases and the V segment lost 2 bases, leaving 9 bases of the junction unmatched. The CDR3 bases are TGTGCCAGCAGTGAAACCAGGACTAGCGGGAGGGTAGGGGAGCAGTACTTC. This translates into CASSETRTSGRVGEQYF.

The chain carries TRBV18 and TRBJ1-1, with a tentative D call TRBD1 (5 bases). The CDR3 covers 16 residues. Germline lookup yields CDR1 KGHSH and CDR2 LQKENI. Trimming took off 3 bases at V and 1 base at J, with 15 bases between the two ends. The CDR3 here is CASSPRVYRQNTEAFF. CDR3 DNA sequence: TGTGCCAGCTCACCTCGGGTTTACAGGCAGAACACTGAAGCTTTCTTT.

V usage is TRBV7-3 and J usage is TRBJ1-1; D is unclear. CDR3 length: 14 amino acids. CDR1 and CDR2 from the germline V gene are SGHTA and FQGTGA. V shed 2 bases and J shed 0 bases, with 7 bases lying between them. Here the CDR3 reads CASSLGGVNTEAFF. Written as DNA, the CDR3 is TGTGCCAGCAGCTTAGGAGGCGTGAACACTGAAGCTTTCTTT.

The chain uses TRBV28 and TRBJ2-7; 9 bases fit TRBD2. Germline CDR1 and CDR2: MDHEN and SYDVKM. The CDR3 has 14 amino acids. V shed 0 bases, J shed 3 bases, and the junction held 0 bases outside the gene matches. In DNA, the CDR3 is TGTGCCAGCAGTTTATGGACTAGCGGCTACGAGCAGTACTTC. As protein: CASSLWTSGYEQYF.

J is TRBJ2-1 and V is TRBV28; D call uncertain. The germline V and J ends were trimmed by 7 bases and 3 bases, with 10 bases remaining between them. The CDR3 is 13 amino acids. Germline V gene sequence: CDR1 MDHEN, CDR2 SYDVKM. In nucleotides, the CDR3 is TGTGCCAGCACCAGAGACAACTACAATGAGCAGTTCTTC. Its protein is CASTRDNYNEQFF.

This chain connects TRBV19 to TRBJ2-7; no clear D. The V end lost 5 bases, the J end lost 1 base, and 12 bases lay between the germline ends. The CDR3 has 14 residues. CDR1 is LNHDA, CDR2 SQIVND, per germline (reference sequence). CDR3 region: CASSLTRTSYEQYF. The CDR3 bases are TGTGCCAGTAGTCTTACCAGAACTTCCTACGAGCAGTACTTC.

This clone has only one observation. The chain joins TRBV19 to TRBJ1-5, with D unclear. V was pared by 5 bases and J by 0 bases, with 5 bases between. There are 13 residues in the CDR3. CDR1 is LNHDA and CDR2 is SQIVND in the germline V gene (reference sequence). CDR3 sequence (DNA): TGTGCCAGTAGTGCTGATAGCAATCAGCCCCAGCATTTT. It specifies CASSADSNQPQHF.

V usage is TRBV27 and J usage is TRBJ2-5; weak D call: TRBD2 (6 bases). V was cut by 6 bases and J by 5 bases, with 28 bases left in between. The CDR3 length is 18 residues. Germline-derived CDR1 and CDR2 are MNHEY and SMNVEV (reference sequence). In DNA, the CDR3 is TGTGCCAGCAGGAGGACTTTGTTAGCGGACGATCGTTTGGAGACCCAGTACTTC. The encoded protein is CASRRTLLADDRLETQYF.

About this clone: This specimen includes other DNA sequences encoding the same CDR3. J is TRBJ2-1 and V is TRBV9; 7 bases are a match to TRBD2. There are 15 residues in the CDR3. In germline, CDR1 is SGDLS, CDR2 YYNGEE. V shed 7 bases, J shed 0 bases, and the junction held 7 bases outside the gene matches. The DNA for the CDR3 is TGTGCCAGCTCACGGGGCGGGAGCTCCTACAATGAGCAGTTCTTC. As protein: CASSRGGSSYNEQFF.

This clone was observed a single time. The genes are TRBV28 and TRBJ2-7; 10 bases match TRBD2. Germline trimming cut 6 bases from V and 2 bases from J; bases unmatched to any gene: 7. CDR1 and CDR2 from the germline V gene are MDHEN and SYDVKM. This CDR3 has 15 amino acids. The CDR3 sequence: CASSQSGRAPYEQYF. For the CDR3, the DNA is TGTGCCAGCAGCCAGAGCGGGAGGGCACCCTACGAGCAGTACTTC.

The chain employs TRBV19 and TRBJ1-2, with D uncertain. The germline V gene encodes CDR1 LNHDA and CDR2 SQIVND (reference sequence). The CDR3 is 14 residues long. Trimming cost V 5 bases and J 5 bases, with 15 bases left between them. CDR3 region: CASSAEAWAYGYTF. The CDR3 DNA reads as TGTGCCAGTAGTGCCGAAGCGTGGGCTTATGGCTACACCTTC.

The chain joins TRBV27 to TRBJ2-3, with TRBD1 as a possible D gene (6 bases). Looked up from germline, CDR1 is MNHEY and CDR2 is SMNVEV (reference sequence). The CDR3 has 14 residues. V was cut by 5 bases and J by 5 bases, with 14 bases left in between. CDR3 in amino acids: CASSPRQEGDTQYF. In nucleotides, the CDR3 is TGTGCCAGCAGTCCTCGACAGGAAGGAGATACGCAGTATTTT.

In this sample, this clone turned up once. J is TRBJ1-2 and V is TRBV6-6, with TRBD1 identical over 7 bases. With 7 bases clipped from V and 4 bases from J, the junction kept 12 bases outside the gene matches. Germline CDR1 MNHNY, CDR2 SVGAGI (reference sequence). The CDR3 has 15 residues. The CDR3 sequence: CASTTTGKKIYGYTF. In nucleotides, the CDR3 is TGTGCCAGCACCACGACAGGGAAAAAAATCTATGGCTACACCTTC.